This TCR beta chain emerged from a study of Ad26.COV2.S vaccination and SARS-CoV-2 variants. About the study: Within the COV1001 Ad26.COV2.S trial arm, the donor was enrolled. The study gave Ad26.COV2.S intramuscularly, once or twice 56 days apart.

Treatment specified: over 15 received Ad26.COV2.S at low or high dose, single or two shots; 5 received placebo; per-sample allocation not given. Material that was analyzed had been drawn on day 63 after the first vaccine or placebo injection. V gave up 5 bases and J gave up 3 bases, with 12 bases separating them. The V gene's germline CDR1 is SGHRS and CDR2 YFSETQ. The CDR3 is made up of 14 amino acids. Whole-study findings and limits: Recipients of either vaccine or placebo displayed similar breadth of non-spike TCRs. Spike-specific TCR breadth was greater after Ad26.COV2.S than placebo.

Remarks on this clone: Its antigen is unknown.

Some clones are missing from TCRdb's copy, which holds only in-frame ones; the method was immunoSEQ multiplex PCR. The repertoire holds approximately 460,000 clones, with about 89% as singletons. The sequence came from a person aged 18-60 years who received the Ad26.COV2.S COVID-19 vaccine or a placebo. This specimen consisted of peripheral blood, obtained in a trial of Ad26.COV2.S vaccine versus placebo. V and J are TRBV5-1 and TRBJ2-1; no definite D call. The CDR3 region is CASRNSLGYNEQFF. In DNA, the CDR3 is TGCGCCAGCAGGAATAGCCTGGGCTACAATGAGCAGTTCTTC.